The 12 T cell receptor beta chains below come from one sample, sequenced in a study of T cell changes during pregnancy in multiple sclerosis. Measured with immunoSEQ multiplex PCR; TCRdb has only the in-frame clones, and not every one. The table records approximately 60,000 clones, roughly 90% of them present only once. The sample consisted of peripheral blood, taken in the second trimester of pregnancy. These receptors came from a female donor in good health, enrolled as a control in a pregnancy study.

V gene TRBV6-5 combines with J gene TRBJ1-1; D gene unclear. The CDR3 has 15 amino acids. The V end was cut by 4 bases, the J end by 1 base, with 13 bases between. Germline assignment: CDR1 MNHEY and CDR2 SVGAGI. The CDR3, as DNA: TGTGCCAGCAGTTTTAATTTTCTGTGGAACACTGAAGCTTTCTTT. It translates to CASSFNFLWNTEAFF.

The V and J genes are TRBV15 and TRBJ1-2; possible D gene TRBD1, 5 bases. Germline assignment: CDR1 LNHNV and CDR2 YYDKDF (reference sequence). The CDR3 is 13 residues long. V dropped 3 bases and J dropped 2 bases, with 7 bases sitting between them. DNA for the CDR3: TGTGCCACCAGCAGCACAGGAAACTATGGCTACACCTTC. It codes for CATSSTGNYGYTF. Combining the CDR3 with reference TRBV15 and TRBJ1-2 gives the whole variable domain DAMVIQNPRYQVTQFGKPVTLSCSQTLNHNVMYWYQQKSSQAPKLLFHYYDKDFNNEADTPDNFQSRRPNTSFCFLDIRSPGLGDTAMYLCATSSTGNYGYTFGSGTRLTVV.

The rearrangement joins TRBV29-1 to TRBJ2-7; 9 bases are a match to TRBD2. The CDR3 loop spans 14 amino acids. The V and J ends lost 7 bases and 6 bases, in that order; junction bases with no gene match: 13. Germline loops: CDR1 SQVTM, CDR2 ANQGSEA. CDR3 nucleotides: TGCAGCGGCGCCGGGACTAGCAGGTCCACCGAGCAGTACTTC. Its translation is CSGAGTSRSTEQYF.

This clone was found once. The rearrangement joins TRBV7-8 to TRBJ1-1; TRBD1 matches 9 bases. V shed 5 bases and J 3 bases; nucleotides not matched to a gene: 7. CDR1 and CDR2 from the germline V gene are SGHVS and FQNEAQ. The CDR3 consists of 15 residues. CDR3: CASSPLRDRDTEAFF. Written as DNA, the CDR3 is TGTGCCAGCAGCCCACTCCGGGACAGGGACACTGAAGCTTTCTTT.

This clone was observed a single time. The chain recombines TRBV5-1 with TRBJ2-3, with TRBD2 matching 11 bases. Germline CDR1 SGHRS, CDR2 YFSETQ. Trimming took 3 bases from V and 0 from J; bases not matched to a gene: 15. The CDR3 is 20 residues long. The CDR3, as DNA: TGCGCCAGCAGCTCAGTCCCGGGACTAGCGGATTCTTATAGCACAGATACGCAGTATTTT. Translating it yields CASSSVPGLADSYSTDTQYF.

V gene TRBV7-2 combines with J gene TRBJ1-1, with D tentatively TRBD1 (6 bases). The V end lost 4 bases, the J end lost 5 bases, and 14 bases lay between the germline ends. CDR3 length: 14 amino acids. Germline values: CDR1 SGHTA, CDR2 FQGNSA. DNA for the CDR3: TGTGCCAGCAGCTCAAACAGGGAGAGGACTGAAGCTTTCTTT. Residues: CASSSNRERTEAFF.

The V call is TRBV19, the J call TRBJ2-1, with 9 bases fitting TRBD2. The CDR3 spans 15 residues. V gave up 3 bases and J gave up 4 bases; unmatched junction bases: 4. Germline CDR1 LNHDA, CDR2 SQIVND (reference sequence). The DNA for the CDR3 is TGTGCCAGTAGTATTCGGACTAGCGCTTACAATGAGCAGTTCTTC. Translated: CASSIRTSAYNEQFF.

V usage is TRBV27 and J usage is TRBJ2-3; TRBD2 aligns across 10 bases. Germline V gene data show CDR1 as MNHEY and CDR2 as SMNVEV (reference sequence). The CDR3 runs 16 residues. Trimming cost V 3 bases and J 2 bases; bases outside gene matches: 5. The CDR3 nucleotides read TGTGCCAGCAGTTTTTCTAGCGGGAGAACCACAGATACGCAGTATTTT. As protein: CASSFSSGRTTDTQYF.

The genes are TRBV4-1 and TRBJ2-1; 10 nucleotides align to TRBD2. With 2 bases clipped from V and 2 bases from J, the junction kept 6 bases outside the gene matches. From germline, CDR1 is MGHRA and CDR2 YSYEKL. This CDR3 spans 17 amino acids. The CDR3 DNA reads TGCGCCAGCAGCCAAAAACTAGCGGGGATAACCTACAATGAGCAGTTCTTC. Translation gives CASSQKLAGITYNEQFF.

The V call is TRBV28, the J call TRBJ1-1, with D possibly being TRBD1 (5 bases). The CDR3 totals 12 residues. The germline V gene encodes CDR1 MDHEN and CDR2 SYDVKM. V was shortened by 7 bases and J by 10 bases, with 16 bases between the two germline ends. The CDR3, as DNA: TGTGCCAGCACTTCGGGGGATTGGCGAGCTTTCTTT. Protein product: CASTSGDWRAFF.

This chain connects TRBV20-1 to TRBJ1-2; 9 nucleotides line up with TRBD1. J gave up 8 bases and V 5 bases, and 3 bases lay outside the gene matches. CDR1 is DFQATT, CDR2 SNEGSKA, per germline (reference sequence). This CDR3 spans 11 amino acids. The CDR3: CSAGQGLGYTF. Written as DNA, the CDR3 is TGCAGTGCTGGACAGGGGCTGGGCTACACCTTC.

The chain has TRBV6-1 and TRBJ1-3, with TRBD1 matching 7 bases. In germline, CDR1 is MNHNS, CDR2 SASEGT. This CDR3 has 17 amino acids. The V and J ends lost 0 bases and 0 bases, in that order; junction bases with no gene match: 5. CDR3 amino acids: CASSEALGTASGNTIYF. In nucleotides, the CDR3 is TGTGCCAGCAGTGAAGCGTTAGGGACAGCCTCTGGAAACACCATATATTTT.